This T cell receptor (beta chain) comes out of a study of blood T cell repertoires in COVID-19. Whole-study context: Sources were T cells, B-cell-depleted T cells, or PBMCs; the material itself was cDNA or gDNA.

This clone occurred a few times. The V and J ends lost 0 bases and 7 bases, in that order; junction bases with no gene match: 1. Per germline, CDR1 MNHEY and CDR2 SVGAGI. CDR3 length equals 14 residues. Authors' processing steps: Reference gene primers were amplified, and this amplification served to estimate nucleated cell counts. The repertoire was sequenced with immunoSEQ multiplex PCR; TCRdb's copy has only in-frame clones and lacks some. That table is the source of V, J and clone size, and D and trimming were worked out from the DNA. The sample consists of about 86,000 clones, 82% of them appearing once.

V gene TRBV6-5 combines with J gene TRBJ2-2; 8 bases map to TRBD1. Sequenced input: peripheral blood. The receptor comes from a woman older than 75 with acute or convalescent COVID-19. The CDR3 reads CASSYSTGVGELFF. The CDR3 DNA reads as TGTGCCAGCAGTTACTCGACAGGGGTCGGGGAGCTGTTTTTT.